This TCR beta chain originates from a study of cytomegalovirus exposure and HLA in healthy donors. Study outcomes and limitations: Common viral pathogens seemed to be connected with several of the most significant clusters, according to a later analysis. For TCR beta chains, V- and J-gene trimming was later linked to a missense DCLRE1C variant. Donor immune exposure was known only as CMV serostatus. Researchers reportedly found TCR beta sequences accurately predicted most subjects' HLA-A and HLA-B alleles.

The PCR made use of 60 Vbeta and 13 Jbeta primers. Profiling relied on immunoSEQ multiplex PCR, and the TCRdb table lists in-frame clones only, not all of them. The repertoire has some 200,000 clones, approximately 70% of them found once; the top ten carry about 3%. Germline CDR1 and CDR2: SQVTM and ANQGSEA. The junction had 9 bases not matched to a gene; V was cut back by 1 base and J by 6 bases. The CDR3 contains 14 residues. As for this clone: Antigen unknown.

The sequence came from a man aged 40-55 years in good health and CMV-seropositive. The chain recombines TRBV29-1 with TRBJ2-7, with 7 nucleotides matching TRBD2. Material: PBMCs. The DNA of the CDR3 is TGCAGCGTTGAAGTCCTAGCGGTGCCCTCCGAGCAGTACTTC. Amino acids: CSVEVLAVPSEQYF.